This TCR beta chain was captured by sequencing in a study of a mutant IDH1 vaccine in newly diagnosed glioma. The overall study: Patients previously underwent radiotherapy, temozolomide, or both, and most underwent both.

Of note for this clone: The target antigen is unknown.

Germline assignment: CDR1 MNHNS and CDR2 SASEGT. J gave up 5 bases and V 5 bases, and 9 bases lay outside the gene matches. There are 15 residues in the CDR3. Only in-frame clones appear in the TCRdb table, and some are missing; sequencing was by immunoSEQ multiplex PCR. The sample comprises 40,000 to 50,000 clones, roughly 80% of which are singletons, and approximately 5.3% rests with the top ten. Regarding time point: week 23, last vaccination. Each dose of the vaccine consisted of 300 ug of mutant IDH1 20-mer peptide, with topical imiquimod. The clonotype was recovered from a man between 50 and 59 years old with glioma. The chain links TRBV6-1 to TRBJ2-5, with 9 bases fitting TRBD2. Specimen: PBMCs, collected from a glioma patient whose treatment included an IDH1 peptide vaccine. CDR3: CASSLAGALRETQYF. CDR3 nucleotide sequence: TGTGCCAGCAGTTTAGCGGGGGCCCTTCGCGAGACCCAGTACTTC.